A selection of T cell receptor beta chains follows, all from one sample in a study of response to subunit inactivated influenza vaccine. Each CDR3 protein is one row after TCRdb ran MiXCR on the RT-PCR reads. This sample has 650,000 to 800,000 distinct CDR3 sequences, with less than 20% found just once. Sequences were derived from PBMCs from blood, sampled approximately 5 days after vaccination. These receptors were obtained from a man aged 45-65 years who received an inactivated influenza vaccine. The CDR3 runs from the conserved cysteine through the conserved F or W.

v_call	j_call	cdr3_aa
TRBV12-3/TRBV12-4	TRBJ2-7	CASRENFNYEQYF
TRBV7-9	TRBJ2-5	CASGYRGLETQYF
TRBV5-1	TRBJ1-1	CASSLSGTPEAFF
TRBV10-3	TRBJ2-3	CAIREQRGGRTDTQYF
TRBV2	TRBJ2-7	CASSELRGTSGSVHREQYF
TRBV9	TRBJ2-2	CASSVASVGELFF
TRBV12-3/TRBV12-4	TRBJ2-3	CASRTSPADTQYF
TRBV24-1	TRBJ2-1	CATRGIYNEQFF
TRBV6-5	TRBJ1-5	CASSYSYVGNQPQHF
TRBV7-2	TRBJ2-1	CASSPQGDRANEQFF
TRBV20-1	TRBJ1-2	CSAKKYADYGYTF
TRBV6-5	TRBJ2-4	CASSYGGGAGIQYF
TRBV5-1	TRBJ1-1	CASSWLGGTEAFF
TRBV5-1	TRBJ2-3	CASSLRDSSDTQYF
TRBV3-1	TRBJ1-1	CASSPTGGVTEAFF
TRBV29-1	TRBJ1-1	CSVESQLNTEAFF
TRBV12-3/TRBV12-4	TRBJ2-7	CASSWAGHYEQYF
TRBV18	TRBJ2-1	CASSPQVSEQFF
TRBV27	TRBJ2-5	CASRDRGNARGTQYF
TRBV20-1	TRBJ2-7	CSARDLFYSRSYEQYF
TRBV5-5	TRBJ2-6	CASSRGLGSGANVLTF
TRBV5-5	TRBJ2-2	CASSFSMDGELFF
TRBV5-1	TRBJ1-5	CASSLQGAQPQHF
TRBV9	TRBJ1-5	CASSALDGGSPQHF
TRBV9	TRBJ2-1	CASSVGLADYNEQFF
TRBV7-8	TRBJ2-1	CASSPVGYEQFF
TRBV30	TRBJ2-1	CAWVQGGHEQFF
TRBV6-2/TRBV6-3	TRBJ2-5	CASSLADAQETQYF
TRBV28	TRBJ1-2	CASSFHATNPGYTF
TRBV20-1	TRBJ2-3	CSGHLNRGGSTDTQYF
TRBV5-8	TRBJ1-1	CASSLEAGTGAFF
TRBV29-1	TRBJ2-5	CSVGQGRETQYF
TRBV6-1	TRBJ2-5	CASSKPGQGQETQYF
TRBV27	TRBJ2-7	CASRDGGAGGYEQYF
TRBV15	TRBJ2-7	CATSTLAGGFYEQYF
TRBV5-1	TRBJ2-7	CASSLDMGATGEQYF
TRBV10-3	TRBJ2-3	CAISGAPRGGSTDTQYF
TRBV10-3	TRBJ2-3	CALGGAGGTDTQYF
TRBV12-3/TRBV12-4	TRBJ2-5	CASSLGTRSQTQYF
TRBV10-3	TRBJ2-7	CAISPRSPQIDGRYEQYF
TRBV20-1	TRBJ2-7	CSAGYPYEQYF
TRBV7-3	TRBJ2-1	CASSLGTSGNLQNEQFF
TRBV7-2	TRBJ2-5	CASSLFGVSETQYF
TRBV7-2	TRBJ2-7	CASSLVWTGDYEQYF
TRBV6-2/TRBV6-3	TRBJ1-6	CASLDSQYSPLHF
TRBV11-1	TRBJ2-1	CASSSTRLAVVTYNEQFF
TRBV9	TRBJ2-3	CASSVDVSRNTQYF
TRBV7-2	TRBJ1-2	CASSLVGGGNYGYTF
TRBV20-1	TRBJ2-5	CSGLNQETQYF
TRBV28	TRBJ2-2	CASSSLTANTGELFF
TRBV5-6	TRBJ1-1	CASSLYIRAGNTEAFF
TRBV7-9	TRBJ2-3	CASSDGKIAGGVDTQYF
TRBV15	TRBJ2-7	CATSRDQASSYEQYF
TRBV19	TRBJ2-6	CASSTGFPGANVLTF